This is a list of T cell receptor beta chains from one sample in a study of tumor-infiltrating lymphocytes in primary liver carcinoma. TCRdb re-analysed the multiplex PCR reads in MiXCR, keeping a single row per CDR3 protein. The sample comprises roughly 25,000 distinct CDR3 sequences, 77% of which are singletons, and roughly a third rests with the top ten. Sequencing was carried out using liver tumor tissue from sampling region 5. The receptors were gathered from a woman aged 25 to 39 with primary liver carcinoma and hepatitis B virus infection. Each CDR3 is given with its conserved first and last residue. Each record gives: clone size, J gene, D gene, V gene, CDR3 protein, CDR3 DNA. A D gene is named only where the DNA matches it firmly. Part of the rows lack a size; the others show once, few, many or a class for expanded clones.

clone_size: .; j_call: TRBJ1-5; d_call: .; v_call: TRBV20-1; cdr3_aa: CSATYGLARSTQHF; cdr3_nt: TGCAGTGCTACTTACGGTTTAGCGAGGAGTACGCAGCATTTT
clone_size: .; j_call: TRBJ2-7; d_call: .; v_call: TRBV11-2; cdr3_aa: CANSSYDYGQYF; cdr3_nt: TGTGCCAACAGCTCCTACGACTACGGGCAATACTTC
clone_size: .; j_call: TRBJ2-3; d_call: .; v_call: TRBV5-4; cdr3_aa: CDSSVDGRPPPTDTQYF; cdr3_nt: TGTGACAGTAGCGTAGACGGACGCCCTCCACCCACAGATACGCAGTATTTT
clone_size: once; j_call: TRBJ2-2; d_call: .; v_call: TRBV6-1; cdr3_aa: CARSVRGGANTGELFF; cdr3_nt: TGTGCCAGAAGTGTACGTGGAGGGGCGAACACCGGGGAGCTGTTTTTT
clone_size: .; j_call: TRBJ1-5; d_call: TRBD1; v_call: TRBV23-1; cdr3_aa: CASSLPGQASYSNHLQHF; cdr3_nt: TGCGCCAGCAGTCTTCCGGGACAGGCCTCTTATAGCAATCATCTCCAGCATTTT
clone_size: .; j_call: TRBJ2-4; d_call: .; v_call: TRBV2; cdr3_aa: CASSGGLTRNIQYF; cdr3_nt: TGTGCCAGCAGTGGAGGCCTGACTAGAAACATTCAGTACTTC
clone_size: .; j_call: TRBJ2-2; d_call: .; v_call: TRBV19; cdr3_aa: CASNIWTGELLF; cdr3_nt: TGTGCCAGTAATATTTGGACCGGGGAGCTGTTATTT
clone_size: .; j_call: TRBJ2-2; d_call: .; v_call: TRBV12-3/TRBV12-4; cdr3_aa: CASRGWDTSTGKLFF; cdr3_nt: TGTGCCAGCCGGGGGTGGGACACGAGCACCGGGAAGCTATTTTTT
clone_size: .; j_call: TRBJ2-3; d_call: TRBD2; v_call: TRBV29-1; cdr3_aa: CSASRASGSSSDTEYF; cdr3_nt: TGCAGCGCCTCCCGGGCTAGCGGAAGTAGTTCAGATACGGAGTATTTT
clone_size: .; j_call: TRBJ1-2; d_call: .; v_call: TRBV4-3; cdr3_aa: CASSAELEVYGYTF; cdr3_nt: TGCGCCAGCAGCGCTGAGTTGGAAGTCTATGGGTACACCTTC
clone_size: .; j_call: TRBJ1-2; d_call: .; v_call: TRBV4-3; cdr3_aa: CATSLGEGRGRTATNYGYTF; cdr3_nt: TGTGCCACCAGCCTAGGCGAAGGAAGGGGCAGGACCGCTACTAACTATGGCTACACCTTC
clone_size: .; j_call: TRBJ2-1; d_call: .; v_call: TRBV11-2; cdr3_aa: CASSLSERANNEQFF; cdr3_nt: TGTGCCAGCAGCTTGTCGGAGCGGGCTAACAATGAGCAGTTCTTT
clone_size: .; j_call: TRBJ2-5; d_call: .; v_call: TRBV24-1; cdr3_aa: CATSDFQSGANETQYF; cdr3_nt: TGTGCCACCAGTGATTTCCAAAGTGGGGCTAATGAGACCCAGTACTTC
clone_size: .; j_call: TRBJ2-1; d_call: TRBD2; v_call: TRBV5-1; cdr3_aa: CASSSGLEGSNEQFF; cdr3_nt: TGCGCCAGCAGTTCCGGACTAGAGGGTTCTAATGAGCAGTTCTTC